Presented here are 28 T cell receptor beta chains from one specimen sequenced in a study of T cells in Graves' hyperthyroidism and ophthalmopathy. The CDR3 regions of TCR beta were amplified from RNA transcripts. TCR CDR3 underwent first-round RT-PCR with the HTBI primer set. TCRdb re-called the multiplex PCR reads through MiXCR, storing one row per CDR3 protein. Seen here are about 320,000 distinct CDR3 sequences, around a sixth observed once, and the top ten hold around a third. The sequenced material came from blood. These receptors all come from a man aged 25-40 years with Graves' hyperthyroidism.

This clonotype was found a few times. The gene calls are TRBV3-1 and TRBJ2-2; TRBD2 aligns across 8 bases. Germline CDR1 and CDR2: LGHDT and YNNKEL (reference sequence). The length of the CDR3 is 13 residues. The V segment lost 8 bases and the J segment 5 bases; nucleotides outside the gene matches: 4. The CDR3 loop is CASRRGATGELFF. The DNA for the CDR3 is TGTGCCAGCCGGCGGGGGGCTACCGGGGAGCTGTTTTTT.

There are many counts of this clonotype. V gene TRBV10-3 combines with J gene TRBJ2-3; TRBD1 or TRBD2 may be the D gene (5 bases each). The V gene's germline CDR1 is ENHRY and CDR2 SYGVKD. CDR3 size: 14 residues. With 6 bases removed from V and 1 base from J, the gap between germline ends came to 11 bases. The CDR3 is CAIRGDGGTDTQYF. The CDR3 DNA is TGTGCCATCAGGGGGGACGGTGGCACAGATACGCAGTATTTT.

This clonotype was counted ten times or more. V usage is TRBV5-6 and J usage is TRBJ1-4, with D unclear. CDR3 length equals 14 residues. Deletions cut 4 bases from V and 6 bases from J, with 13 bases between. CDR1 and CDR2 (germline): SGHDT, YYEEEE. This chain's CDR3 is CASSRGSDDEKLFF. CDR3 nucleotides: TGTGCCAGCAGCCGAGGCAGTGACGATGAAAAACTGTTTTTT.

In this sample, this clonotype turned up many times. V usage is TRBV2 and J usage is TRBJ2-2; D ambiguous. V shed 7 bases and J shed 2 bases, with 11 bases lying between them. CDR1 and CDR2 from the germline V gene are SNHLY and FYNNEI. The CDR3 runs 14 residues. The CDR3 region has the DNA TGTGCCAGCATGACCAGATTAAACACCGGGGAGCTGTTTTTT. The encoded protein is CASMTRLNTGELFF.

This clonotype has only a few counts. V gene TRBV30 combines with J gene TRBJ1-6, with unresolved D. CDR1 and CDR2 from the germline V gene are GTSNPN and SVGIG (reference sequence). The CDR3 runs to 13 residues. Trimming left V 0 bases short and J 6 bases short, with 6 bases between. CDR3 in amino acids: CAWSVNINSPLHF. In nucleotides, the CDR3 is TGTGCCTGGAGTGTAAATATTAATTCACCCCTCCACTTT.

V and J are TRBV9 and TRBJ2-3, with 11 bases identical to TRBD2. Per germline, CDR1 SGDLS and CDR2 YYNGEE. With 4 bases clipped from V and 4 bases from J, the junction kept 5 bases outside the gene matches. CDR3 length: 15 residues. The CDR3 bases are TGTGCCAGCAGCCCCCGACTAGCGGGACCAGATACGCAGTATTTT. Translated: CASSPRLAGPDTQYF.

The gene calls are TRBV6-1 and TRBJ1-4, with 7 bases aligning to TRBD1. V trimming: 1 base; J trimming: 8 bases; junction bases outside the gene matches: 13. Germline CDR1 is MNHNS and CDR2 is SASEGT. The CDR3 is 17 residues long. Written as DNA, the CDR3 is TGTGCCAGCAGTGAAGGGAGGTGGAGGGGGCGGCCGGAAAAACTGTTTTTT. It codes for CASSEGRWRGRPEKLFF.

The chain recombines TRBV5-1 with TRBJ2-5; weak D call: TRBD2 (7 bases). Germline CDR1 is SGHRS and CDR2 is YFSETQ. This CDR3 has 13 amino acids. Trimming took 5 bases from V and 7 from J, leaving 15 bases between them. CDR3 DNA: TGCGCCAGCAGAGAACAGGGCGGGGGGACCCAGTACTTC. It yields the protein CASREQGGGTQYF.

The genes are TRBV7-2 and TRBJ1-5; D is undetermined. This CDR3 contains 15 residues. The germline gives CDR1 SGHTA, CDR2 FQGNSA. The V and J ends lost 5 bases and 5 bases respectively, with 16 bases between them. The CDR3 DNA reads as TGTGCCAGCAGCGTTGGCGGCTCCACCTATCAGCCCCAGCATTTT. This codes for CASSVGGSTYQPQHF. Combining the CDR3 with reference TRBV7-2 and TRBJ1-5 gives the whole variable domain GAGVSQSPSNKVTEKGKDVELRCDPISGHTALYWYRQSLGQGLEFLIYFQGNSAPDKSGLPSDRFSAERTGGSVSTLTIQRTQQEDSAVYLCASSVGGSTYQPQHFGDGTRLSIL.

The table lists this clonotype with many counts. The chain couples TRBV10-3 to TRBJ1-1, with D uncertain. The germline V and J ends were trimmed by 1 base and 2 bases, with 11 bases remaining between them. Germline CDR1 ENHRY, CDR2 SYGVKD. The CDR3 is 15 amino acids. The CDR3 sequence: CAISELEHANTEAFF. The CDR3, as DNA: TGTGCCATCAGTGAGTTAGAACACGCAAACACTGAAGCTTTCTTT.

This clonotype showed up just a few times. The chain has TRBV20-1 and TRBJ2-7; D might be TRBD1 or TRBD2, each matching 5 bases. Deletions cut 0 bases from V and 3 bases from J, with 6 bases between. There are 12 residues in the CDR3. Germline-derived CDR1 and CDR2 are DFQATT and SNEGSKA (reference sequence). The CDR3 DNA follows: TGCAGTGCTAGAGATGGGGGCTACGAGCAGTACTTC. This codes for CSARDGGYEQYF.

This clonotype was recorded many times. This chain joins TRBV3-1 and TRBJ1-6; 7 bases align to TRBD1. The CDR3 has 14 amino acids. CDR1 LGHDT and CDR2 YNNKEL come from the germline V gene (reference sequence). Trimming cost V 6 bases and J 8 bases; bases outside gene matches: 7. In nucleotides, the CDR3 is TGTGCCAGCAGTCTAGGGGGCAAGGATTCACCCCTCCACTTT. The encoded protein is CASSLGGKDSPLHF.

This clonotype has just a few counts. The chain combines TRBV10-2 with TRBJ2-1, with 12 nucleotides matching TRBD2. The ends lost 3 bases at V and 10 bases at J; junction bases unmatched: 10. Germline V gene lookup returns CDR1 WSHSY and CDR2 SAAADI. The CDR3 extends over 16 amino acids. This CDR3 is CASSDGRLAGVEEQFF. CDR3 coding DNA: TGCGCCAGCAGTGACGGGAGACTAGCGGGAGTCGAAGAGCAGTTCTTC.

The rearrangement uses TRBV2 and TRBJ2-1, with D unclear. Looked up from germline, CDR1 is SNHLY and CDR2 is FYNNEI. Between the trimmed V and J ends, which lost 3 bases and 13 bases, there was a span of 16 bases. The CDR3 contains 13 residues. The CDR3 coding sequence is TGTGCCAGCAGTGACTCACCAGGCCCCCGCCAGTTCTTC. Encoded protein: CASSDSPGPRQFF.

The rearrangement joins TRBV28 to TRBJ2-7, with 8 bases matching TRBD1. Germline V gene data show CDR1 as MDHEN and CDR2 as SYDVKM. J lost 0 bases, V lost 6 bases, and 7 bases had no gene match. The CDR3 is made up of 15 amino acids. CDR3: CASSPGGTPSYEQYF. In DNA form, the CDR3 reads TGTGCCAGCAGCCCAGGGGGCACCCCCTCCTACGAGCAGTACTTC.

The chain couples TRBV6-4 to TRBJ2-3, with D possibly matching TRBD2 (5 bases). The CDR3 runs to 13 residues. Germline V lookup: CDR1 MRHNA, CDR2 SNTAGT. V was trimmed by 5 bases and J by 8 bases, leaving 14 bases between them. The DNA of the CDR3 is TGTGCCAGCAGTCCAAAGGGTGAGGGTACGCAGTATTTT. It translates to CASSPKGEGTQYF.

This clonotype was recorded at least ten times. The chain carries TRBV28 and TRBJ2-7; D may match TRBD1 or TRBD2 (5 bases each). Germline V CDR1 and CDR2: MDHEN, SYDVKM. CDR3 length: 13 amino acids. V was shortened by 10 bases and J by 6 bases, with 19 bases between the two germline ends. The CDR3 region is CAIWGRGSGEQYF. As DNA, the CDR3 is TGTGCCATCTGGGGCCGGGGTTCGGGCGAGCAGTACTTC.

This clonotype was seen repeatedly, ten times or more. The chain couples TRBV7-2 to TRBJ2-2; D is undetermined. This CDR3 comprises 15 residues. CDR1 is SGHTA, CDR2 FQGNSA, per germline. Trimming cost V 5 bases and J 5 bases, with 15 bases left between them. The CDR3 loop reads CASSPPLRVTGELFF. CDR3 DNA: TGTGCCAGCAGCCCCCCTCTGCGCGTTACCGGGGAGCTGTTTTTT. The full variable domain, in which reference TRBV7-2 and TRBJ2-2 provide the parts outside the CDR3, is GAGVSQSPSNKVTEKGKDVELRCDPISGHTALYWYRQSLGQGLEFLIYFQGNSAPDKSGLPSDRFSAERTGGSVSTLTIQRTQQEDSAVYLCASSPPLRVTGELFFGEGSRLTVL.

This clonotype has ten or more counts. The chain combines TRBV6-1 with TRBJ2-5, with TRBD2 matching 7 bases. CDR1 and CDR2 (germline): MNHNS, SASEGT. The CDR3 runs to 13 residues. Unmatched junction bases numbered 8, after V lost 6 bases and J lost 7 bases. CDR3 nucleotide sequence: TGTGCCAGCAGACGGGACTACCAGACGACCCAGTACTTC. Translating it yields CASRRDYQTTQYF.

This clonotype was recorded a few times. The chain links TRBV4-1 to TRBJ2-3, with TRBD2 matching 11 bases. The germline CDR1 and CDR2 sequences are MGHRA and YSYEKL. The ends lost 3 bases at V and 13 bases at J; junction bases unmatched: 3. CDR3 size: 12 residues. CDR3 bases: TGCGCCAGCAGCCAGGAGACTAGCGGGAAGTATTTT. Translation gives CASSQETSGKYF.

The chain combines TRBV29-1 with TRBJ2-7, with D perhaps TRBD2 (6 bases). The V gene's germline CDR1 is SQVTM and CDR2 ANQGSEA. CDR3 length: 17 amino acids. V shed 3 bases and J shed 5 bases, with 26 bases lying between them. The chain's CDR3 is CSVEGLLGLGSRHEQYF. The CDR3 DNA reads TGCAGCGTTGAGGGACTGCTTGGACTGGGGTCGAGGCACGAGCAGTACTTC.

This clonotype turned up a few times. The chain employs TRBV6-1 and TRBJ1-5; tentative D call: TRBD1 (5 bases). CDR3 length equals 15 residues. Looked up from germline, CDR1 is MNHNS and CDR2 is SASEGT. The V gene lost 5 bases and the J gene lost 1 base, with 12 bases spanning the gap. As DNA, the CDR3 is TGTGCCAGCAGTCAGGGATTTAGGAGCAATCAGCCCCAGCATTTT. Translated: CASSQGFRSNQPQHF.

A few counts support this clonotype. V is TRBV10-3 and J is TRBJ2-1, with D possibly TRBD2 on 7 matching bases. V was pared by 7 bases and J by 6 bases, with 22 bases between. The V gene's germline CDR1 is ENHRY and CDR2 SYGVKD. CDR3 length: 16 residues. CDR3 bases: TGTGCCATCAAGGGGGGGTCGAACGAACGGGTCAATGAGCAGTTCTTC. Amino acid sequence: CAIKGGSNERVNEQFF.

Many counts were recorded for this clonotype. The chain carries TRBV3-1 and TRBJ1-5; possibly TRBD1 for D (6 bases). Per the germline V gene, CDR1 is LGHDT and CDR2 is YNNKEL (reference sequence). This CDR3 contains 15 residues. V lost 3 bases and J lost 7, with 16 bases in between. The CDR3 DNA is TGTGCCAGCAGCCAGGGGGCGGGCTGGGGGCAGCCCCAGCATTTT. Translating gives CASSQGAGWGQPQHF. The variable domain in full, completed from reference TRBV3-1 and TRBJ1-5, reads DTAVSQTPKYLVTQMGNDKSIKCEQNLGHDTMYWYKQDSKKFLKIMFSYNNKELIINETVPNRFSPKSPDKAHLNLHINSLELGDSAVYFCASSQGAGWGQPQHFGDGTRLSIL.

This clonotype was recorded many times. The V gene is TRBV7-2, the J gene TRBJ2-5, with D perhaps TRBD2 (5 bases). Germline V gene lookup returns CDR1 SGHTA and CDR2 FQGNSA. Trimming removed 3 bases at V and 4 bases at J, with 12 bases between. The CDR3 is made up of 14 amino acids. CDR3 sequence (DNA): TGTGCCAGCAGCTTCGGGGTGGGTGGAGAGACCCAGTACTTC. It yields the protein CASSFGVGGETQYF.

This clonotype was counted ten times or more. The rearrangement uses TRBV6-2 or TRBV6-3 and TRBJ1-1, with D possibly matching TRBD1 (5 bases). The CDR3 has 13 amino acids. V was pared by 5 bases and J by 0 bases, with 7 bases between. The germline V gene has CDR1 MNHEY and CDR2 SVGEGT. The CDR3 DNA follows: TGTGCCAGCAGTCGGGGGATGAACACTGAAGCTTTCTTT. This codes for CASSRGMNTEAFF.

Many counts were recorded for this clonotype. The chain joins TRBV30 to TRBJ1-1; no firm D call. Trimming cost V 2 bases and J 5 bases, with 15 bases left between them. This CDR3 comprises 14 residues. The germline V gene has CDR1 GTSNPN and CDR2 SVGIG (reference sequence). The CDR3 DNA reads as TGTGCCTGGAGTCCGAGTGTAGTGGGGACTGAAGCTTTCTTT. As protein: CAWSPSVVGTEAFF.

The chain employs TRBV6-1 and TRBJ1-1; no firm D call. Germline V gene data show CDR1 as MNHNS and CDR2 as SASEGT. Trimming shortened V by 4 bases and J by 0 bases, and 6 bases separated the two germline ends. This CDR3 has 13 residues. CDR3 DNA: TGTGCCAGCAGTGTCGAAATGAACACTGAAGCTTTCTTT. Amino acid sequence: CASSVEMNTEAFF.